The 22 T cell receptor beta chains listed next were all sequenced from one sample in a study of human T cells and chemical hapten exposure. MiXCR was run by TCRdb on the RACE reads, yielding one entry per CDR3 protein. Seen here are 25,000 to 35,000 distinct CDR3 sequences, 5% to 6.5% observed once, and the top ten hold around 6%. Time point indicated: patch test 3, about 24 weeks after DPC sensitization. The treatment here: therapeutic diphenylcyclopropenone sensitization with weekly scalp DPC. The sample consisted of whole blood, taken in connection with sensitization to the hapten diphenylcyclopropenone (DPC). These receptor sequences come from a man aged 30 to 45 with alopecia areata. Some clones in this sample may be carry-over from other donors' samples.

There are a few counts of this clonotype. The V and J genes are TRBV5-1 and TRBJ2-6, with D unresolved. The germline V gene has CDR1 SGHRS and CDR2 YFSETQ. The CDR3 has 16 residues. The V gene lost 0 bases and the J gene lost 2 bases, with 9 bases spanning the gap. CDR3 loop: CASSLGVRTGANVLTF. The CDR3 DNA reads as TGCGCCAGCAGCTTGGGGGTCAGGACTGGGGCCAACGTCCTGACTTTC.

In its sample, this clonotype was seen many times. The chain recombines TRBV19 with TRBJ2-3; the D gene is possibly TRBD2 (7 bases). Germline V gives CDR1 LNHDA, CDR2 SQIVND (reference sequence). This CDR3 has 17 residues. The V end lost 4 bases, the J end lost 4 bases, and 21 bases lay between the germline ends. In DNA, the CDR3 is TGTGCCAGTAGTAGACGGTTCCTAGCGGAGGGGGCAGATACGCAGTATTTT. The encoded protein is CASSRRFLAEGADTQYF.

This clonotype was found many times. This sequence joins TRBV2 and TRBJ1-1; TRBD1 aligns across 8 bases. There are 16 residues in the CDR3. The germline V gene has CDR1 SNHLY and CDR2 FYNNEI. V gave up 9 bases and J gave up 4 bases; unmatched junction bases: 16. The CDR3 DNA sequence: TGTGCCAGATATAGGACAGGGCGATACGGGGGCACTGAAGCTTTCTTT. Its protein product is CARYRTGRYGGTEAFF.

This clonotype was counted at least ten times. The chain couples TRBV29-1 to TRBJ2-1; 12 nucleotides align to TRBD2. CDR3 length: 14 residues. V gave up 4 bases and J gave up 8 bases; unmatched junction bases: 6. CDR1 and CDR2 (germline): SQVTM, ANQGSEA. The CDR3 protein is CSVGRASGRDEQFF. The CDR3 DNA reads TGCAGCGTTGGAAGGGCTAGCGGGAGGGATGAGCAGTTCTTC.

This clonotype was seen many times. The genes are TRBV3-1 and TRBJ2-5; a weak D match, TRBD2 (6 bases). The V end was cut by 8 bases, the J end by 5 bases, with 15 bases between. Germline values: CDR1 LGHDT, CDR2 YNNKEL (reference sequence). The CDR3 consists of 13 residues. The CDR3 sequence: CASCSSGAETQYF. The CDR3 nucleotides are TGTGCCAGCTGTTCGTCGGGAGCGGAGACCCAGTACTTC.

This clonotype has at least ten counts. J is TRBJ2-2 and V is TRBV4-3; D ambiguous. Germline V CDR1 and CDR2: LGHNA, YSLEER. This CDR3 has 14 residues. Trimming shortened V by 4 bases and J by 5 bases, and 11 bases separated the two germline ends. The CDR3, as DNA: TGCGCCAGCAGCCCCCACCCTTGGACCGGGGAGCTGTTTTTT. Translated: CASSPHPWTGELFF.

This clonotype was detected many times. This chain joins TRBV7-9 and TRBJ2-7; 13 nucleotides align to TRBD2. Germline V gene sequence: CDR1 SEHNR, CDR2 FQNEAQ (reference sequence). The junction had 8 bases not matched to a gene; V was cut back by 4 bases and J by 5 bases. The CDR3 loop spans 16 amino acids. The CDR3 reads CASSSTSGRALDEQYF. The CDR3 DNA sequence: TGTGCCAGCAGCTCCACTAGCGGGAGGGCCCTCGACGAGCAGTACTTC.

The sample holds many counts of this clonotype. J is TRBJ2-5 and V is TRBV4-3, with 7 bases aligning to TRBD2. Per the germline V gene, CDR1 is LGHNA and CDR2 is YSLEER. CDR3 length equals 14 residues. Trimming cost V 1 base and J 4 bases; bases outside gene matches: 3. This CDR3 is CASSQGSGIETQYF. The CDR3 DNA reads TGCGCCAGCAGCCAAGGCAGCGGGATAGAGACCCAGTACTTC.

In this sample, this clonotype turned up many times. The chain is built from TRBV4-3 and TRBJ1-1, with D tentatively TRBD1 (5 bases). The CDR3 sequence is 13 residues long. The germline V and J ends were trimmed by 4 bases and 6 bases, with 12 bases remaining between them. Germline V gene lookup returns CDR1 LGHNA and CDR2 YSLEER. In DNA form, the CDR3 reads TGCGCCAGCAGCCCTGGGGCGGCGGCTGAAGCTTTCTTT. This gives the protein CASSPGAAAEAFF.

This clonotype has at least ten counts. In DNA, the CDR3 is TGTGCCAGCAGCTACGGGTCACGAGAAGAGACCCAGTACTTC. It translates to CASSYGSREETQYF. The J gene is TRBJ2-5, the V gene TRBV7-2; D not certain. Germline values: CDR1 SGHTA, CDR2 FQGNSA. This CDR3 comprises 14 residues. V was clipped by 4 bases and J by 3 bases, with 12 bases between them.

This clonotype was observed many times. This sequence joins TRBV10-2 and TRBJ2-7, with 8 nucleotides matching TRBD2. This CDR3 region has 14 residues. Germline CDR1 WSHSY, CDR2 SAAADI. With 6 bases clipped from V and 8 bases from J, the junction kept 12 bases outside the gene matches. CDR3 nucleotide sequence: TGCGCCAGCAGATCCGGGACTAGTCTGGAACAGCAGTACTTC. Its translation is CASRSGTSLEQQYF.

Many counts were recorded for this clonotype. The chain uses TRBV7-2 and TRBJ2-1; TRBD2 is a possible D gene (5 bases). The V gene's germline CDR1 is SGHTA and CDR2 FQGNSA. The V gene lost 0 bases and the J gene lost 7 bases, with 10 bases spanning the gap. The CDR3 runs 14 residues. CDR3 region: CASSLAGEWNEQFF. In nucleotides, the CDR3 is TGTGCCAGCAGCTTAGCGGGAGAGTGGAATGAGCAGTTCTTC.

This clonotype showed up many times. Here the CDR3 DNA reads TGTGCCGGATCCCGGGACAGGGTTTCGGATCAGTACTTC. Protein product: CAGSRDRVSDQYF. The chain has TRBV6-1 and TRBJ2-4; 9 positions match TRBD1. J was trimmed by 12 bases and V by 11 bases; bases with no gene match: 14. The CDR3 is 13 amino acids. Germline CDR1 MNHNS, CDR2 SASEGT.

This clonotype has only a few counts. The rearrangement links TRBV19 to TRBJ2-3, with 9 nucleotides matching TRBD1. Trimming at V came to 5 bases and at J to 7 bases, leaving 4 bases not matched to a gene. Per the germline V gene, CDR1 is LNHDA and CDR2 is SQIVND (reference sequence). The CDR3 totals 13 residues. The CDR3 region has the DNA TGTGCCAGTAGTCCCGGGACAGGGTATACGCAGTATTTT. As protein: CASSPGTGYTQYF. The whole variable domain, filled in from reference TRBV19 and TRBJ2-3, reads DGGITQSPKYLFRKEGQNVTLSCEQNLNHDAMYWYRQDPGQGLRLIYYSQIVNDFQKGDIAEGYSVSREKKESFPLTVTSAQKNPTAFYLCASSPGTGYTQYFGPGTRLTVL.

This clonotype occurred many times. The genes are TRBV11-2 and TRBJ2-1, with D unclear. Germline loops: CDR1 SGHAT, CDR2 FQNNGV. The V gene lost 0 bases and the J gene lost 5 bases, with 14 bases spanning the gap. The CDR3 totals 16 residues. The CDR3 region is CASSLEVGLNHNEQFF. The CDR3 DNA sequence: TGTGCCAGCAGCTTAGAGGTCGGCCTAAACCACAATGAGCAGTTCTTC.

This sequence joins TRBV19 and TRBJ1-4; D gene ambiguous. CDR1 LNHDA and CDR2 SQIVND come from the germline V gene (reference sequence). The CDR3 contains 15 residues. Trimming removed 5 bases at V and 8 bases at J, with 18 bases between. DNA for the CDR3: TGTGCCAGTAGTGACTCGACACCCGCGAGGGAAAAACTGTTTTTT. Protein product: CASSDSTPAREKLFF.

The table lists this clonotype with many counts. CDR3 amino acids: CASSQEPALAKNIQYF. DNA of the CDR3: TGCGCCAGCAGCCAAGAGCCTGCCCTAGCCAAAAACATTCAGTACTTC. The chain has TRBV4-3 and TRBJ2-4; D not certain. CDR1 and CDR2 from the germline V gene are LGHNA and YSLEER. The CDR3 extends over 16 amino acids. The germline V and J ends were trimmed by 0 bases and 0 bases, with 9 bases remaining between them.

This clonotype was picked up many times. The rearrangement uses TRBV6-5 and TRBJ1-6; D unresolved. Germline V gene sequence: CDR1 MNHEY, CDR2 SVGAGI. The V end lost 6 bases, the J end lost 9 bases, and 9 bases lay between the germline ends. CDR3 length: 12 residues. The DNA of the CDR3 is TGTGCCAGCAGCCCTCCGGGTTCACCCCTCCACTTT. Its protein product is CASSPPGSPLHF.

This clonotype was found many times. The chain combines TRBV6-2 or TRBV6-3 with TRBJ1-5; no clear D. The CDR3 contains 16 residues. Germline CDR1 is MNHEY and CDR2 is SVGEGT. With 0 bases removed from V and 2 bases from J, the gap between germline ends came to 11 bases. CDR3 in DNA: TGTGCCAGCAGTTACTCGACTGGGAAGGGCAATCAGCCCCAGCATTTT. Its protein product is CASSYSTGKGNQPQHF.

This clonotype was counted at least ten times. The rearrangement uses TRBV29-1 and TRBJ2-5; D is uncertain. V was cut by 7 bases and J by 5 bases, with 14 bases left in between. CDR1 and CDR2 from the germline V gene are SQVTM and ANQGSEA. This CDR3 contains 12 residues. CDR3 coding DNA: TGCAGCGCTGACCTGTTTCCGGAGACCCAGTACTTC. Its protein is CSADLFPETQYF.

In this sample, this clonotype turned up many times. The J gene is TRBJ2-2, the V gene TRBV6-2 or TRBV6-3, with D hard to call. There are 15 residues in the CDR3. V was trimmed by 0 bases and J by 0 bases, leaving 5 bases between them. Per the germline V gene, CDR1 is MNHEY and CDR2 is SVGEGT. The CDR3, as DNA: TGTGCCAGCAGTTACTCCTGGGCGAACACCGGGGAGCTGTTTTTT. Its protein is CASSYSWANTGELFF.

This clonotype was seen repeatedly, ten times or more. This chain connects TRBV7-9 to TRBJ2-5; the D gene could be TRBD1 or TRBD2 (5 bases each). The CDR3 length is 12 residues. Germline CDR1 reads SEHNR; CDR2 reads FQNEAQ (reference sequence). Between the trimmed V and J ends, which lost 4 bases and 13 bases, there was a span of 16 bases. The CDR3, as DNA: TGTGCCAGCAGCTCCGGTGGGACGGAGGTGTACTTC. It is translated as CASSSGGTEVYF. Drawing the rest from reference TRBV7-9 and TRBJ2-5, the complete variable domain is DTGVSQNPRHKITKRGQNVTFRCDPISEHNRLYWYRQTLGQGPEFLTYFQNEAQLEKSRLLSDRFSAERPKGSFSTLEIQRTEQGDSAMYLCASSSGGTEVYFGPGTRLLVL.